This TCR beta chain was obtained from a study of T cell clones after liver transplantation. Study in general: Graft-donor-reactive sequences were compared with third-party-reactive TCRbeta sequences from pre-transplant mixed lymphocyte reactions. Timepoints were pre-transplant, pre-withdrawal, and after withdrawal was completed or failed. Tolerance: complete withdrawal held at least one year, liver enzymes staying within twice normal. Points from the study as a whole: The donor-reactive repertoire was only partly measurable in a couple of subjects, lacking donor cells.

The CDR3 totals 15 residues. CDR1 is LNHDA, CDR2 SQIVND, per germline (reference sequence). The V and J ends lost 9 bases and 9 bases respectively, with 24 bases between them. Using immunoSEQ multiplex PCR, the repertoire was profiled, and TCRdb retains in-frame clones only, with some absent. The top ten hold about 0.79% of the sample, which has approximately 75,000 clones, approximately 80% seen once. On this clone: The antigen remains unidentified.

V usage is TRBV19 and J usage is TRBJ1-3, with D possibly matching TRBD1 (6 bases). The sequencing here drew on CD4+ T cells from blood, taken 12 months after liver transplant. The clonotype was recovered from a human patient who received a liver transplant. Some of the T cells might come from the graft donor. The DNA for the CDR3 is TGTGCCAGCCACCACCGGACAGTTAGGAAAGGCACCATATATTTT. The encoded protein is CASHHRTVRKGTIYF. The variable domain in full, completed from reference TRBV19 and TRBJ1-3, reads DGGITQSPKYLFRKEGQNVTLSCEQNLNHDAMYWYRQDPGQGLRLIYYSQIVNDFQKGDIAEGYSVSREKKESFPLTVTSAQKNPTAFYLCASHHRTVRKGTIYFGEGSWLTVV.